This T cell receptor beta chain derives from a study of T cells in localized non-small cell lung cancer (dated by TCRdb to about 2020). Background on the whole study: The study examined T cell repertoires in hundreds of patients with early-stage NSCLC and compared tumors with uninvolved tumor-adjacent lungs. A mean age of approximately 70 years was recorded for the NSCLC patients, of whom roughly 130 were male and around 100 were female. The cohort comprised 236 treatment-naïve NSCLC patients with resected, localized lung tumors. Findings and caveats that apply to the study as a whole: Of the top 100 tumor clones, a median of approximately 60 were detected in paired uninvolved adjacent lung; approximately 30 were also among that lung's top 100. Because multi-region tumor sequencing was not done, intratumor heterogeneity could not be ruled out. Since the design was exploratory, TCR variables were selected using unadjusted p-values with no false-discovery rate correction. Higher T cell density in blood was associated with longer overall survival, whereas higher clonality in adjacent lung was associated with shorter survival. Uninvolved tumor-adjacent lung showed the highest T cell clonality, higher than tumor, which suggests more focused antigenic responses in the adjacent lung.

CDR1 SGHTA and CDR2 FQGTGA were looked up in the germline V gene. The junction carries 11 bases between V and J, which are trimmed by 1 base and 8 bases respectively. Inclusive of the bounding cysteine and phenylalanine, the CDR3 is 13 residues long. Here the CDR3 DNA is all that survives: 39 bases in frame from base 1. Comments on this clone: This receptor's antigen is unknown. Base quality data are lacking; no much larger clone is found one base away.

At diagnosis, tumor, uninvolved tumor-adjacent lung and peripheral blood were collected and then preserved as a mix of FFPE and fresh-frozen material. For TCR repertoire profiling, blood samples were analyzed in the form of peripheral blood mononuclear cells. The immunoSEQ Assay was used to sequence TCR beta CDR3 regions from DNA. The paper's data handling went like this. To compute T cell density, TCR beta template counts were normalized to usable DNA, which was estimated by amplifying housekeeping genes. The preseqR package was used to estimate richness by extrapolating to 400,000 templates for PBMC samples and to 120,000 templates for tissue samples. Clonality was calculated as one minus Pielou's evenness. Tissue-enriched TCRs were identified by differential abundance testing using productive amino-acid clonotypes, minimum total count 5 and alpha 0.1. Repertoire overlap between compartments was quantified with the Jaccard Index and Morisita Overlap Index. TCR beta CDR3s were clustered by GLIPH together with public tetramer-defined viral CDR3s, and at least three viral sequences plus V-gene enrichment were required for viral motifs. TCRdb holds this immuneACCESS table with in-frame rearrangements only. Some clones are missing; in checked studies, unresolved V genes explain under half, and the rest has no known cause. V and J calls and clone size come straight from that table; D and trimming were deduced from the DNA. This sample holds about 36,000 clones; 70% to 90% were observed only once. Clones ranked in the top ten supply less than 9% of the sample.

The sequence links TRBV7-3 to TRBJ1-2; matching of 5 bases hints at TRBD1 as the D gene. The sample here was peripheral blood, taken before any cancer treatment. This receptor was identified in a woman between 40 and 69 years old with stage I lung adenocarcinoma. The nucleotides read TGTGCCAGCAGCTTAAGCCAGGGTATAGGCTACACCTTC. This encodes CASSLSQGIGYTF.